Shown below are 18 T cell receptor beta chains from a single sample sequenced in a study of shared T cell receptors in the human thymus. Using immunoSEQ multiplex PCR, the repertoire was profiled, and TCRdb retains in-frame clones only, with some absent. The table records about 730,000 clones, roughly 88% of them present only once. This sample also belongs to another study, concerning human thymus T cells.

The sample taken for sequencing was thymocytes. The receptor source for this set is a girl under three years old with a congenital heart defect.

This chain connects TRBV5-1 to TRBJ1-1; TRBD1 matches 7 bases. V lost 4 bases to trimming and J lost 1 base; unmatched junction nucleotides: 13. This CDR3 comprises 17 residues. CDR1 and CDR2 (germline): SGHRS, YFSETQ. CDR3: CASSLAETGTSNTEAFF. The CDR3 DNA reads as TGCGCCAGCAGCCTGGCGGAGACAGGGACCTCGAACACTGAAGCTTTCTTT.

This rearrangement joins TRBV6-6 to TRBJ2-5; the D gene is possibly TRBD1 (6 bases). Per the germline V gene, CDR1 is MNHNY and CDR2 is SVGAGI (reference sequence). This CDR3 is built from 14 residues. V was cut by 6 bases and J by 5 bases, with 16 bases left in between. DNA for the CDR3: TGTGCCAGCAGCACCCGGACAGTCGGTGAGACCCAGTACTTC. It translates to CASSTRTVGETQYF.

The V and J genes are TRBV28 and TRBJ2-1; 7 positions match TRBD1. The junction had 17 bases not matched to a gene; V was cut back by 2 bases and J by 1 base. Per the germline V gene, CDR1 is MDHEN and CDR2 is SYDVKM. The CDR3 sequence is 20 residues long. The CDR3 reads CASSLVRQGSEKWSYNEQFF. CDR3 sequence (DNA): TGTGCCAGCAGTTTAGTGAGACAGGGATCTGAGAAATGGTCCTACAATGAGCAGTTCTTC.

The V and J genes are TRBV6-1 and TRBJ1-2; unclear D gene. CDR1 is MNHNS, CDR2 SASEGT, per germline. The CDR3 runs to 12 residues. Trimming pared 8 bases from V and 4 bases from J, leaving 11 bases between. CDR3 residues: CASVPLGYGYTF. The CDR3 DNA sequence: TGTGCCAGCGTGCCGCTAGGCTATGGCTACACCTTC.

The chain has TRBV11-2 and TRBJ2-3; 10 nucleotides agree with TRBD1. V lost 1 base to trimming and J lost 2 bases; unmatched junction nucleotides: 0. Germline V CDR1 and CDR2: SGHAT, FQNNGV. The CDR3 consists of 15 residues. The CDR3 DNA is TGTGCCAGCAGCTTAGGACAGGGGGCCACAGATACGCAGTATTTT. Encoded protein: CASSLGQGATDTQYF.

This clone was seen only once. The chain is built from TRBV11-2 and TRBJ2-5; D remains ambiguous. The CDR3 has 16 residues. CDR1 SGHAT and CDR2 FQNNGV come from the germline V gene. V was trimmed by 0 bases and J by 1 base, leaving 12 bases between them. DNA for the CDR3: TGTGCCAGCAGCTTAGATCCCAGGTCAGGCCAAGAGACCCAGTACTTC. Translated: CASSLDPRSGQETQYF.

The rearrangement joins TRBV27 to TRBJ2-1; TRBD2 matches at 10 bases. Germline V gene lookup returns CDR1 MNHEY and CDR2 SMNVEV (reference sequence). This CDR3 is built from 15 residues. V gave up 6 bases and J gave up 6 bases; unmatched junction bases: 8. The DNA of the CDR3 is TGTGCCAGCAGGACCACGGGACTAGCGAGCAATGAGCAGTTCTTC. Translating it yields CASRTTGLASNEQFF.

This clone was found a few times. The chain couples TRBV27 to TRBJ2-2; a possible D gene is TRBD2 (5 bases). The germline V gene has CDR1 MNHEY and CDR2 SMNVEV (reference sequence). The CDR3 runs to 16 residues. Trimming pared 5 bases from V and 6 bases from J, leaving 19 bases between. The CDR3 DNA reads TGTGCCAGCAGTGCAAAGGACCTGTTTAGCGCCGGGGAGCTGTTTTTT. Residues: CASSAKDLFSAGELFF.

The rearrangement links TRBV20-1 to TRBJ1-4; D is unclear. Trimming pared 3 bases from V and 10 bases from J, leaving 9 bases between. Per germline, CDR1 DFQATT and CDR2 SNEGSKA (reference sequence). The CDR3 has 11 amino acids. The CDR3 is CSARKAGKLFF. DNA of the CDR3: TGCAGTGCTAGGAAAGCAGGAAAACTGTTTTTT.

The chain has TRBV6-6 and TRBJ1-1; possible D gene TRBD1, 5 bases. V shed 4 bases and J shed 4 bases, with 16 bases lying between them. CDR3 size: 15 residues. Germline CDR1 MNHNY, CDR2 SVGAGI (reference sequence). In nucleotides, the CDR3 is TGTGCCAGCAGTTCCGTCCGGGGGGAGGGCACTGAAGCTTTCTTT. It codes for CASSSVRGEGTEAFF.

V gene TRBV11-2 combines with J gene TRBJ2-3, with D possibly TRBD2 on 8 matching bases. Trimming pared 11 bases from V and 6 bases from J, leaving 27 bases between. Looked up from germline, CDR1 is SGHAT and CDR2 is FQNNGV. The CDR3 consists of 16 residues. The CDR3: CAASRGEGLVTDTQYF. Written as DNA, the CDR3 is TGTGCCGCCAGCAGGGGGGAGGGACTAGTAACCGATACGCAGTATTTT.

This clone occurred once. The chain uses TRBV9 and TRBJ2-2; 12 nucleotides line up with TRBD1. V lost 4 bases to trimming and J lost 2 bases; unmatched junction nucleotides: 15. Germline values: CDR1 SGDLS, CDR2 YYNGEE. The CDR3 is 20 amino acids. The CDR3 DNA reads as TGTGCCAGCAGCTCCCTCGATGGGACAGGGGGCGGAAATAACACCGGGGAGCTGTTTTTT. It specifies CASSSLDGTGGGNNTGELFF.

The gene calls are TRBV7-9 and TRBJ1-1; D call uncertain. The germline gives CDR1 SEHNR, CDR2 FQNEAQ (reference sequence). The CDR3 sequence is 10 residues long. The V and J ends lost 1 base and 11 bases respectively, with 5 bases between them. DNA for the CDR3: TGTGCCAGCAGCTTAGTTTATGCTTTCTTT. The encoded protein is CASSLVYAFF.

The CDR3 reads CASSLREGRIGEAFF. CDR3 nucleotides: TGCGCCAGCAGCTTGCGTGAGGGCCGGATAGGTGAAGCTTTCTTT. This rearrangement joins TRBV5-1 to TRBJ1-1; D uncertain. Deletions cut 1 base from V and 7 bases from J, with 17 bases between. Germline CDR1 reads SGHRS; CDR2 reads YFSETQ. The CDR3 is 15 residues long.

The CDR3, as DNA: TGCGCCAGCAGCCAAGATATTGGGGAGCGGGCCAGCGCCGATGAGCAGTTCTTC. Translating gives CASSQDIGERASADEQFF. The chain carries TRBV4-3 and TRBJ2-1, with TRBD2 as a possible D gene (6 bases). Per germline, CDR1 LGHNA and CDR2 YSLEER. The CDR3 extends over 18 amino acids. Trimming removed 0 bases from V and 8 bases from J, with 23 bases in between.

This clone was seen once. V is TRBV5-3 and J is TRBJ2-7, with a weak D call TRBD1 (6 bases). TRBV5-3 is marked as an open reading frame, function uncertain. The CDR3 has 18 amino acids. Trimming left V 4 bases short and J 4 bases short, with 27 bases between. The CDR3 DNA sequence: TGTGCCAGAAGCGAGCGATGGACAGCTTCCGAGAAAATATACGAGCAGTACTTC. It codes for CARSERWTASEKIYEQYF.

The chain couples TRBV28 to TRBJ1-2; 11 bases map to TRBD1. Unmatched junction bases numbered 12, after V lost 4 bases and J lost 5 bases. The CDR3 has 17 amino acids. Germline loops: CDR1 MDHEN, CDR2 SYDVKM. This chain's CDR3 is CASSSLPTGTGGYGYTF. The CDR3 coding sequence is TGTGCCAGCAGTTCACTCCCAACCGGGACAGGGGGGTATGGCTACACCTTC.

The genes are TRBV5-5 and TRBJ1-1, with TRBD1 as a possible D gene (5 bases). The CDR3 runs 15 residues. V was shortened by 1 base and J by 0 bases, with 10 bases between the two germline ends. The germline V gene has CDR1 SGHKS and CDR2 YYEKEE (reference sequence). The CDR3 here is CASSLPGTMNTEAFF. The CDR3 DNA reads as TGTGCCAGCAGCTTGCCAGGGACTATGAACACTGAAGCTTTCTTT.